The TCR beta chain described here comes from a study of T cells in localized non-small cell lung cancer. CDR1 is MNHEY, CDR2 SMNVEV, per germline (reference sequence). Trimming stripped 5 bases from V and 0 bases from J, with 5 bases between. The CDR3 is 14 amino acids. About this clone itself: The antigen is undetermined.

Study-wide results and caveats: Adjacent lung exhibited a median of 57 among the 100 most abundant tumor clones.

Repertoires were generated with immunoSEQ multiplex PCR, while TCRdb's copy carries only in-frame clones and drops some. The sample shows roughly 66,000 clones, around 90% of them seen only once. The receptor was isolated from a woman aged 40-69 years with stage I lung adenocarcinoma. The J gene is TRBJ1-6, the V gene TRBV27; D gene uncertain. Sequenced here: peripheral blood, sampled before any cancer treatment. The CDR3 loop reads CASSGNSYNSPLHF. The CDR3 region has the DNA TGTGCCAGCAGTGGGAACTCCTATAATTCACCCCTCCACTTT.